This T cell receptor beta chain was recovered during a study of blood T cell repertoires in COVID-19. This clone was seen more than once but under ten times. The ends were cut back, 1 base at V and 4 bases at J, with 11 bases in the middle. This CDR3 spans 15 amino acids. CDR1 is KGHSH and CDR2 is LQKENI in the germline V gene. Produced via immunoSEQ multiplex PCR; TCRdb's table is partial and in-frame only. The repertoire includes approximately 100,000 clones, over 75% of them detected once, and roughly 32% sits in the top ten. The rearrangement links TRBV18 to TRBJ1-3; D is undetermined. Sequenced sample: peripheral blood. The clonotype was recovered from a woman over 75 with acute or convalescent COVID-19. CDR3 loop: CASSPRAVSGNTIYF. The DNA for the CDR3 is TGTGCCAGCTCACCACGAGCGGTTTCGGGAAACACCATATATTTT.